This T cell receptor (beta chain) comes out of a study of CD8 T cells in ankylosing spondylitis. Overall study findings and caveats: Reportedly, significant enrichment of disease-linked clones occurred in matched ankylosing spondylitis synovial fluid. As for the disease-linked clones, they showed a CD8+ phenotype and occurred at relatively low frequencies in peripheral blood. Fewer than ten highly homologous variants made up a TCR beta motif that seemed to typify ankylosing spondylitis blood. Past research had described some motif variants in reactive arthritis synovial fluid and blood.

There are a few counts of this clonotype. The antigen remains unidentified. This CDR3 has 12 residues. The germline V and J ends were trimmed by 6 bases and 8 bases, with 10 bases remaining between them. Quantitative 5'-RACE with molecular barcodes generated TCR beta libraries. MiXCR was run by TCRdb on the 5' RACE reads, yielding one entry per CDR3 protein. The sample carries about 800,000 distinct CDR3 sequences, 10% to 15% recorded once. The receptor was derived from a male donor with ankylosing spondylitis. The sample taken for sequencing was blood, either unsorted or a sorted T cell fraction (not recorded which). V gene TRBV12-3 or TRBV12-4 combines with J gene TRBJ1-4; D is ambiguous. The CDR3 reads CASSKLGEKLFF. In nucleotides, the CDR3 is TGTGCCAGCAGCAAGCTAGGGGAAAAACTGTTTTTT.